This TCR beta chain was recorded in a study of blood T cells in healthy people across ages. This clonotype occurred many times. Its antigen is not known. In germline, CDR1 is SQVTM, CDR2 ANQGSEA. This CDR3 contains 13 residues. Trimming cost V 5 bases and J 0 bases, with 11 bases left between them. Regarding the study as a whole: The fall in TCR beta diversity per million T cells was roughly linear with age. Among long-lived donors, naive CD4+ cells were more numerous and diversity higher than in aged donors. Diversity of TCR beta correlated strongly with naive T cell percentage. There was no known CMV status for donors, so expanded clonotype changes were possibly confounded.

A sample-barcoded 5' primer and a J-beta primer mix were used in a second PCR of roughly 7 to 11 cycles. TCRdb recomputed calls from the 5' RACE reads with MiXCR, one row per CDR3 protein. The table records almost 300,000 distinct CDR3 sequences, 25% to 30% of them present only once. The V gene is TRBV29-1, the J gene TRBJ2-7; D might be TRBD1 or TRBD2, each matching 6 bases. The clonotype was recovered from a woman aged 70-85 years in good health. Sequences were obtained from blood. CDR3 sequence: CSVRKGGSYEQYF. As DNA, the CDR3 is TGCAGCGTTAGAAAGGGGGGCTCCTACGAGCAGTACTTC.